Below, 19 T cell receptor beta chains from the same sample are listed, as sequenced in a study of CD8+CD57+ T cells in acquired aplastic anemia. Findings and limits, study-wide: Among patients, CD8+CD57+ cells displayed less diversity than the total CD4+ and CD8+ pools did.

These receptors have no known antigen. The sequenced patients had an expansion of CD8+CD57+ cells seen by flow cytometry. Using genomic DNA as the template, TCR beta VDJ and CDR3 profiling was carried out. In TCRdb, the reads were re-called with MiXCR into one record per CDR3 protein. This table has some 20,000 distinct CDR3 sequences, 40% appearing once. Sequencing was done on a sample of CD8+CD57+ T cells sorted from PBMCs. Subset noted: bead-enriched CD8+CD57+ effector memory T cells from SAA patients. The receptors were gathered from a human donor with aplastic anemia.

This sequence joins TRBV12-3 or TRBV12-4 and TRBJ1-1; tentative D call: TRBD1 (6 bases). The CDR3 contains 15 residues. V lost 7 bases and J 3 bases, leaving 18 bases between the germline ends. The CDR3 DNA is TGTGCCAGCACCCTTTCGGGGGGCCGGGACACTGAAGCTTTCTTT. Encoded protein: CASTLSGGRDTEAFF.

V is TRBV24-1 and J is TRBJ1-5, with a weak D call TRBD1 (6 bases). Trimming removed 7 bases at V and 0 bases at J, with 12 bases between. The CDR3 has 15 residues. Germline V CDR1 and CDR2: KGHDR, SFDVKD. The CDR3 here is CATSPRQDSNQPQHF. The CDR3 bases are TGTGCCACCAGCCCCCGACAGGATAGCAATCAGCCCCAGCATTTT.

This chain links TRBV6-4 with TRBJ2-3; 7 positions match TRBD2. CDR3 size: 16 residues. Germline CDR1 MRHNA, CDR2 SNTAGT. V shed 6 bases and J 4 bases; nucleotides not matched to a gene: 13. The CDR3 DNA reads TGTGCCAGCAGCTCGCCCTTGGGGGAGGGGTCAGATACGCAGTATTTT. It is translated as CASSSPLGEGSDTQYF.

This rearrangement joins TRBV9 to TRBJ2-3, with 13 bases that match TRBD2. Germline CDR1 and CDR2: SGDLS and YYNGEE. The ends lost 0 bases at V and 3 bases at J; junction bases unmatched: 7. There are 18 residues in the CDR3. As DNA, the CDR3 is TGTGCCAGCAGCGTAGATTTTTTGACTAGCGGGAGGACAGATACGCAGTATTTT. Protein sequence: CASSVDFLTSGRTDTQYF.

J is TRBJ1-5 and V is TRBV7-6; 7 nucleotides agree with TRBD1. The CDR3 extends over 14 amino acids. V lost 7 bases, J lost 7 bases, and 10 bases stayed unmatched. Germline CDR1 is SGHVS and CDR2 is FNYEAQ. The CDR3 nucleotides read TGTGCCAGCACCATGACCCCAGGGGGACAGCCCCAGCATTTT. It codes for CASTMTPGGQPQHF.

The chain is built from TRBV19 and TRBJ2-5; 9 bases map to TRBD2. The CDR3 covers 15 residues. Trimming took 3 bases from V and 5 from J; bases not matched to a gene: 7. Germline CDR1 is LNHDA and CDR2 is SQIVND (reference sequence). CDR3 protein: CASSIRAGGGETQYF. The CDR3 DNA follows: TGTGCCAGTAGTATCAGAGCGGGAGGTGGGGAGACCCAGTACTTC.

This clonotype occurred many times. The chain is built from TRBV20-1 and TRBJ2-3; D perhaps matches TRBD2 (6 bases). In germline, CDR1 is DFQATT, CDR2 SNEGSKA (reference sequence). Deletions cut 0 bases from V and 2 bases from J, with 15 bases between. The CDR3 has 16 residues. CDR3 region: CSAREVGGLTTDTQYF. The CDR3 DNA is TGCAGTGCTAGAGAAGTGGGGGGACTTACCACAGATACGCAGTATTTT.

Points on this clonotype: The final CDR3 position lacks the conserved phenylalanine or tryptophan, pointing to a likely read error. No DNA is shown, since the ends of the CDR3 on it are uncertain; the CDR3 is the one TCRdb lists. The V call is TRBV6-1, the J call TRBJ1-5. The CDR3 has 8 residues if both end residues are counted. Germline CDR1 and CDR2: MNHNS and SASEGT. The CDR3 sequence: CASSDYQS.

This clonotype occurred a few times. The genes are TRBV5-4 and TRBJ2-5; D call uncertain. The CDR3 is 13 amino acids. Germline V lookup: CDR1 SGHNT, CDR2 YYREEE (reference sequence). The V and J ends lost 4 bases and 5 bases respectively, with 12 bases between them. The CDR3 DNA is TGTGCCAGCAGCCCCGAGGTTTCTGAGACCCAGTACTTC. It codes for CASSPEVSETQYF.

This clonotype has just one count. The chain combines TRBV19 with TRBJ2-7; 8 bases agree with TRBD1. Germline V gene lookup returns CDR1 LNHDA and CDR2 SQIVND (reference sequence). CDR3 size: 15 residues. J lost 0 bases, V lost 6 bases, and 7 bases had no gene match. In DNA, the CDR3 is TGTGCCAGTAGCCCGAAGGGGACAGGCTCCTACGAGCAGTACTTC. This gives the protein CASSPKGTGSYEQYF.

The genes are TRBV20-1 and TRBJ1-1; D remains ambiguous. Germline V lookup: CDR1 DFQATT, CDR2 SNEGSKA (reference sequence). This CDR3 is built from 13 residues. Trimming pared 3 bases from V and 7 bases from J, leaving 15 bases between. This CDR3 reads CSARHTLTGEAFF. CDR3 DNA sequence: TGCAGTGCTAGGCATACTCTTACTGGTGAAGCTTTCTTT.

This clonotype showed up many times. The chain couples TRBV15 to TRBJ2-3, with TRBD1 identical over 7 bases. After removal of 0 bases from V and 4 bases from J, the junction contained 4 bases not matched to a gene. Germline V CDR1 and CDR2: LNHNV, YYDKDF (reference sequence). The CDR3 is made up of 15 amino acids. The CDR3 sequence is CATSRDRQGPDTQYF. In DNA, the CDR3 is TGTGCCACCAGCAGAGATCGACAGGGACCAGATACGCAGTATTTT.

This clonotype was seen a few times. This chain links TRBV7-9 with TRBJ1-6; TRBD1 is a possible D gene (6 bases). The V end lost 6 bases, the J end lost 4 bases, and 13 bases lay between the germline ends. Germline V CDR1 and CDR2: SEHNR, FQNEAQ (reference sequence). The CDR3 is 15 amino acids. This chain's CDR3 is CASSRTGLYNSPLHF. CDR3 bases: TGTGCCAGCAGTCGAACAGGGCTATATAATTCACCCCTCCACTTT.

Turning to this clonotype: A single base separates this from a much larger clone, so it may be a read error. This chain connects TRBV20-1 to TRBJ1-2; D uncertain. The germline V gene encodes CDR1 DFQATT and CDR2 SNEGSKA (reference sequence). The CDR3 is 12 amino acids. CDR3 nucleotides: TGCAGTGCTAGAGTGGACGGGTATGGCCACACCTTC. Encoded protein: CSARVDGYGHTF.

A few counts support this clonotype. The chain combines TRBV29-1 with TRBJ1-3, with D perhaps TRBD1 (5 bases). With 1 base removed from V and 8 bases from J, the gap between germline ends came to 9 bases. Germline V lookup: CDR1 SQVTM, CDR2 ANQGSEA. This CDR3 comprises 12 residues. CDR3 loop: CSVEGGGDTIYF. The CDR3 DNA reads as TGCAGCGTTGAAGGGGGAGGGGACACCATATATTTT. The variable domain in full, completed from reference TRBV29-1 and TRBJ1-3, reads SAVISQKPSRDICQRGTSLTIQCQVDSQVTMMFWYRQQPGQSLTLIATANQGSEATYESGFVIDKFPISRPNLTFSTLTVSNMSPEDSSIYLCSVEGGGDTIYFGEGSWLTVV.

Comment on this clonotype: This could be a read error, since a much larger clone is one nucleotide away. The chain combines TRBV20-1 with TRBJ2-7; 10 bases match TRBD1. V was pared by 7 bases and J by 4 bases, with 10 bases of the junction left unmatched. Germline V lookup: CDR1 DFQATT, CDR2 SNEGSKA (reference sequence). This CDR3 contains 14 residues. The CDR3 loop reads CSVLRTGGGYEQYV. In nucleotides, the CDR3 is TGCAGTGTCCTTAGGACAGGGGGAGGTTACGAGCAGTACGTC.

V usage is TRBV14 and J usage is TRBJ2-1; D could derive from TRBD1 or TRBD2 (5 bases each). This CDR3 spans 14 amino acids. V was pared by 5 bases and J by 6 bases, with 14 bases between. Germline CDR1 is SGHDN and CDR2 is FVKESK. CDR3 DNA: TGTGCCAGCAGCACCCGACAGCGGCTCAATGAGCAGTTCTTC. Translation gives CASSTRQRLNEQFF.

The CDR3 reads CAIAGGSSYNEQFF. CDR3 nucleotides: TGTGCCATCGCCGGCGGCAGCTCCTACAATGAGCAGTTCTTC. The chain carries TRBV10-3 and TRBJ2-1; D remains ambiguous. Trimming pared 8 bases from V and 0 bases from J, leaving 11 bases between. Germline-derived CDR1 and CDR2 are ENHRY and SYGVKD. The CDR3 extends over 14 amino acids.

The chain recombines TRBV11-2 with TRBJ1-1, with D maybe TRBD1 (6 bases). The CDR3 totals 16 residues. Germline loops: CDR1 SGHAT, CDR2 FQNNGV. Trimming removed 1 base at V and 0 bases at J, with 12 bases between. The CDR3 nucleotides read TGTGCCAGCAGCTTAGGGCGGGGGCAGATGAACACTGAAGCTTTCTTT. It codes for CASSLGRGQMNTEAFF.